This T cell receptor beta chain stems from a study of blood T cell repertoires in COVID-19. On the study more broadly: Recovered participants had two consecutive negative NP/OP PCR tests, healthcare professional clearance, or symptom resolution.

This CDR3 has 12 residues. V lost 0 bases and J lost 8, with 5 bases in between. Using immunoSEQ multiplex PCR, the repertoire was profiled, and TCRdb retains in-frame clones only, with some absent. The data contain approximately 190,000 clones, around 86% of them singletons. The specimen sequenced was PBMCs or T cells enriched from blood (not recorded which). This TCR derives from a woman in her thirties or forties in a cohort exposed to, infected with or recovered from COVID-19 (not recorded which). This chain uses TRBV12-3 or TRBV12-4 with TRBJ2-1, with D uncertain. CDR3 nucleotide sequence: TGTGCCAGCAGTTTAGCGAGGCATGAGCAGTTCTTC. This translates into CASSLARHEQFF.